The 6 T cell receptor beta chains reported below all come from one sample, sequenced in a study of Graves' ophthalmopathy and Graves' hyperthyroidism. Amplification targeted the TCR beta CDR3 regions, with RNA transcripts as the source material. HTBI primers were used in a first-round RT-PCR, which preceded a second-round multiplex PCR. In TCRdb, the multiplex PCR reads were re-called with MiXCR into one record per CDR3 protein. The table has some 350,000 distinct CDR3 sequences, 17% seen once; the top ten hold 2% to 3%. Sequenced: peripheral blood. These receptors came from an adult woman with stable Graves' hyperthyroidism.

The CDR3 sequence is CASGGGVDSSYEQYF. CDR3 DNA sequence: TGCGCCAGCGGAGGAGGGGTTGATAGCTCCTACGAGCAGTACTTC. The gene calls are TRBV4-1 and TRBJ2-7; possibly TRBD2 for D (6 bases). Germline V gene sequence: CDR1 MGHRA, CDR2 YSYEKL. This CDR3 contains 15 residues. Trimming pared 8 bases from V and 0 bases from J, leaving 17 bases between.

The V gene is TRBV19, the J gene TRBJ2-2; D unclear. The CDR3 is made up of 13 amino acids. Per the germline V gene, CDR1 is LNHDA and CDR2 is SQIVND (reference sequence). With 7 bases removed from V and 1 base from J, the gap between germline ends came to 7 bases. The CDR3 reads CASTPRNTGELFF. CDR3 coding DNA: TGTGCCAGTACACCAAGGAACACCGGGGAGCTGTTTTTT.

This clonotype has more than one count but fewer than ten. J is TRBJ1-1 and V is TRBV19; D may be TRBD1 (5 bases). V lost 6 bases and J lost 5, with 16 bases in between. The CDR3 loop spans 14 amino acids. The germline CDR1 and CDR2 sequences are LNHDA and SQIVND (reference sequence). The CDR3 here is CASSRGGGYTEAFF. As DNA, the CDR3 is TGTGCCAGTAGCCGGGGTGGGGGGTATACTGAAGCTTTCTTT.

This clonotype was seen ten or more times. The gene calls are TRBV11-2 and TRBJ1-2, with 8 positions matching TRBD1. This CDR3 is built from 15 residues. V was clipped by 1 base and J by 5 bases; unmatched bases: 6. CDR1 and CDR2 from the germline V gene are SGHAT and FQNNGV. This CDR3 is CASSLGVRTGYGYTF. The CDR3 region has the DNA TGTGCCAGCAGCTTAGGTGTCAGGACAGGGTATGGCTACACCTTC.

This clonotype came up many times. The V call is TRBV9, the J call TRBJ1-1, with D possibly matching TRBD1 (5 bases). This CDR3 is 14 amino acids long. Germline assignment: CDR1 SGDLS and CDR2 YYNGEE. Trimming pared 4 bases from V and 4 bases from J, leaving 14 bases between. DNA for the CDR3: TGTGCCAGCAGCCCTGGGACGCAGGGCACTGAAGCTTTCTTT. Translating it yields CASSPGTQGTEAFF.

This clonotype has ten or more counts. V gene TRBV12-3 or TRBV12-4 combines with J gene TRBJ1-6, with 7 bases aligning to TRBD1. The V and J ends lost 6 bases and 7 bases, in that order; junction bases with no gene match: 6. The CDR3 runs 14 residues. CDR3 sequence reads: CASSSGQDNSPLHF. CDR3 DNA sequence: TGTGCCAGCAGCTCAGGACAGGACAATTCACCCCTCCACTTT.